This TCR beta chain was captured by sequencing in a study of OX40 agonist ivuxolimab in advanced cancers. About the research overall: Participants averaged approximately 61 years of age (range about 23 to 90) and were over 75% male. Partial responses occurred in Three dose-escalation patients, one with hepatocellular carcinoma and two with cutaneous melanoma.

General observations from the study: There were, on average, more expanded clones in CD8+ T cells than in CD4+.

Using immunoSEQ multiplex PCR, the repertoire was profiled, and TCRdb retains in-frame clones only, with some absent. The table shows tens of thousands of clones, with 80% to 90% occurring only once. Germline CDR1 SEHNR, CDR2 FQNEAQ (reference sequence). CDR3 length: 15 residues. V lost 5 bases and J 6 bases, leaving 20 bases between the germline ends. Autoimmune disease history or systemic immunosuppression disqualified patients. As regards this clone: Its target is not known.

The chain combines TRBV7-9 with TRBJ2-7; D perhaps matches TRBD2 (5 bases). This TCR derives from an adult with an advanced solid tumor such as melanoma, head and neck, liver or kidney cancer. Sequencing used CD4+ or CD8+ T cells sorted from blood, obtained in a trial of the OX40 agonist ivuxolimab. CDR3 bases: TGTGCCAGCAGCCACGGGGTCGGGCCCGGGGTCGAGCAGTACTTC. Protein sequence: CASSHGVGPGVEQYF. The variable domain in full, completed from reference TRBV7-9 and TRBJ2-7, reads DTGVSQNPRHKITKRGQNVTFRCDPISEHNRLYWYRQTLGQGPEFLTYFQNEAQLEKSRLLSDRFSAERPKGSFSTLEIQRTEQGDSAMYLCASSHGVGPGVEQYFGPGTRLTVT.